These 30 T cell receptor beta chains came from one sample sequenced in a study of shared clonotypes between healthy human individuals (dated by TCRdb to between 2020 and 2021). The library came from the immunoSEQ multiplex PCR assay. The immuneACCESS repertoire file appears here via TCRdb, limited to in-frame rearrangements. These files lack a portion of the clones; in checked studies, under half of the deficit traces to unresolved V genes, and the cause of the others is not known. A total of roughly 2,000,000 clones appear in this sample, around 93% of them only once. The ten top clones hold approximately 1.7% of the sample. For the CD8 naive samples, CD45RO-negative cells were positively selected for CCR7, yielding a CD45RA+CCR7+ population from which TemRA cells were excluded. The sequenced material came from naive CD8+ T cells from PBMCs. The cell subset or site label on this specimen signifies: CD45RA+CCR7+. These receptors were collected from a man younger than 35 in good health. Some clones in this sample may be carry-over from other donors' samples.

About this clone itself: The sample holds other DNA sequences that translate to the same CDR3. The chain couples TRBV30 to TRBJ2-7, with D perhaps given as TRBD1 or TRBD2 (6 bases each). The CDR3 totals 12 residues. V was pared by 0 bases and J by 4 bases, with 7 bases between. Germline CDR1 is GTSNPN and CDR2 is SVGIG (reference sequence). This chain's CDR3 is CAWSVGGYEQYF. The DNA for the CDR3 is TGTGCCTGGAGTGTAGGGGGGTACGAGCAGTACTTC.

The CDR3 DNA reads TGCGCCAGCAGCCCGCGGGACAGGGGTATCGCTAATGAAAAACTGTTTTTT. It yields the protein CASSPRDRGIANEKLFF. The V call is TRBV4-1, the J call TRBJ1-4, with TRBD1 matching 10 bases. The J segment lost 3 bases and the V segment lost 4 bases, leaving 8 bases of the junction unmatched. Germline V lookup: CDR1 MGHRA, CDR2 YSYEKL. The CDR3 runs to 17 residues.

This chain links TRBV29-1 with TRBJ2-3, with a possible D match to TRBD2 (6 bases). Germline V gene sequence: CDR1 SQVTM, CDR2 ANQGSEA. The CDR3 sequence is 14 residues long. V lost 7 bases and J 2 bases, leaving 16 bases between the germline ends. The CDR3, as DNA: TGCAGCGCGACTCGGGACTTACCCACAGATACGCAGTATTTT. Translation gives CSATRDLPTDTQYF.

The rearrangement links TRBV7-6 to TRBJ2-3; 8 nucleotides align to TRBD2. The CDR3 consists of 14 residues. The J segment lost 5 bases and the V segment lost 5 bases, leaving 6 bases of the junction unmatched. Germline CDR1 reads SGHVS; CDR2 reads FNYEAQ. CDR3 amino acids: CASSLLGGEDTQYF. The DNA for the CDR3 is TGTGCCAGCAGCCTCCTCGGGGGGGAAGATACGCAGTATTTT. Filled out from reference TRBV7-6 and TRBJ2-3, the complete variable domain reads GAGVSQSPRYKVTKRGQDVALRCDPISGHVSLYWYRQALGQGPEFLTYFNYEAQQDKSGLPNDRFSAERPEGSISTLTIQRTEQRDSAMYRCASSLLGGEDTQYFGPGTRLTVL.

The gene calls are TRBV19 and TRBJ2-7; 7 bases map to TRBD2. This CDR3 region has 15 residues. The V gene's germline CDR1 is LNHDA and CDR2 SQIVND (reference sequence). V gave up 3 bases and J gave up 9 bases; unmatched junction bases: 14. The CDR3 region is CASSMRSGGRVVQYF. DNA of the CDR3: TGTGCCAGTAGTATGAGGAGCGGCGGGAGAGTGGTGCAGTACTTC.

This chain uses TRBV13 with TRBJ1-4, with D maybe TRBD1 (5 bases). The CDR3 spans 13 residues. CDR1 and CDR2 from the germline V gene are PRHDT and FYEKMQ (reference sequence). The ends were cut back, 4 bases at V and 7 bases at J, with 10 bases in the middle. The CDR3 DNA sequence: TGTGCCAGCAGCTCTAAAAGGGGTGAAAAACTGTTTTTT. Its protein is CASSSKRGEKLFF.

The chain joins TRBV13 to TRBJ2-7; D perhaps matches TRBD2 (6 bases). Germline lookup yields CDR1 PRHDT and CDR2 FYEKMQ (reference sequence). V dropped 5 bases and J dropped 5 bases, with 19 bases sitting between them. The CDR3 consists of 15 residues. CDR3 coding DNA: TGTGCCAGCAGCCCCCCTGGGGGGAGGATCCACGAGCAGTACTTC. Translation gives CASSPPGGRIHEQYF.

The V gene is TRBV5-4, the J gene TRBJ2-1, with D possibly TRBD2 on 5 matching bases. Germline V gene lookup returns CDR1 SGHNT and CDR2 YYREEE (reference sequence). CDR3 length: 12 amino acids. V dropped 4 bases and J dropped 10 bases, with 12 bases sitting between them. For the CDR3, the DNA is TGTGCCAGCAGCATAGGGAGCCTAGAGCAGTTCTTC. This sequence encodes CASSIGSLEQFF.

The V gene is TRBV5-1, the J gene TRBJ2-1; D may be TRBD1 (5 bases). The V end lost 1 base, the J end lost 3 bases, and 17 bases lay between the germline ends. The CDR3 spans 17 residues. CDR1 SGHRS and CDR2 YFSETQ come from the germline V gene. DNA of the CDR3: TGCGCCAGCAGCTTGTGGCCAGGGATCAACCACTACAATGAGCAGTTCTTC. Residues: CASSLWPGINHYNEQFF.

The J gene is TRBJ2-3, the V gene TRBV7-2, with TRBD2 matching 10 bases. The CDR3 covers 15 residues. The J segment lost 4 bases and the V segment lost 1 base, leaving 2 bases of the junction unmatched. Germline V CDR1 and CDR2: SGHTA, FQGNSA. In DNA form, the CDR3 reads TGTGCCAGCAGCTTAGTAGGGACTAGCGCAGATACGCAGTATTTT. Translated, it gives CASSLVGTSADTQYF.

In regard to this clone: The sample carries other DNA sequences with the same CDR3. The V gene is TRBV5-6, the J gene TRBJ2-7; D is unresolved. The CDR3 sequence is 13 residues long. In germline, CDR1 is SGHDT, CDR2 YYEEEE. V shed 0 bases and J shed 0 bases, with 4 bases lying between them. CDR3 residues: CASSLVGSYEQYF. The DNA for the CDR3 is TGTGCCAGCAGCTTGGTTGGCTCCTACGAGCAGTACTTC.

J is TRBJ1-2 and V is TRBV4-1; possibly TRBD1 for D (6 bases). CDR3 length: 16 amino acids. The germline CDR1 and CDR2 sequences are MGHRA and YSYEKL. Trimming left V 5 bases short and J 3 bases short, with 19 bases between. The CDR3 DNA reads TGCGCCAGCAGCAACCGGAGGGGGGGCGCGGACTATGGCTACACCTTC. As protein: CASSNRRGGADYGYTF.

This clone was detected only once. This sequence joins TRBV21-1 and TRBJ2-7. TRBV21-1 is a documented pseudogene. The length of the CDR3 is 14 residues. Here the CDR3 DNA reads TGTGCCAGCCACACTGAACCCTGTTCCTACGAGCAGTACTTC. This sequence encodes CASHTEPCSYEQYF.

The chain recombines TRBV9 with TRBJ1-1; the match to TRBD1 covers 8 bases. Trimming at V came to 3 bases and at J to 3 bases, leaving 10 bases not matched to a gene. The CDR3 has 16 amino acids. The germline V gene encodes CDR1 SGDLS and CDR2 YYNGEE. The CDR3 DNA reads as TGTGCCAGCAGCGAAAGGACAGGGTTCCTTGACACTGAAGCTTTCTTT. Encoded protein: CASSERTGFLDTEAFF.

The chain links TRBV7-9 to TRBJ2-7; weak D call: TRBD1 (6 bases). Deletions cut 2 bases from V and 6 bases from J, with 17 bases between. CDR1 is SEHNR and CDR2 is FQNEAQ in the germline V gene (reference sequence). CDR3 length equals 15 residues. The CDR3 here is CASSLPGTLGTEQYF. The CDR3 DNA is TGTGCCAGCAGCTTACCCGGGACATTGGGGACCGAGCAGTACTTC.

J is TRBJ2-2 and V is TRBV27, with D possibly being TRBD2 (6 bases). CDR3 length equals 15 residues. V lost 3 bases and J lost 7, with 15 bases in between. CDR1 and CDR2 from the germline V gene are MNHEY and SMNVEV (reference sequence). The CDR3 bases are TGTGCCAGCAGTTTCGGAGGGCGCCGGGTCGGGGAGCTGTTTTTT. Protein product: CASSFGGRRVGELFF.

This clone was observed a single time. This sequence joins TRBV28 and TRBJ2-7, with TRBD1 matching over 11 bases. Trimming cost V 6 bases and J 4 bases; bases outside gene matches: 11. Germline V CDR1 and CDR2: MDHEN, SYDVKM. The CDR3 is made up of 16 amino acids. The CDR3 DNA sequence: TGTGCCAGCAGCCCATCCCCCGGGACAGGGGGTTACGAGCAGTACTTC. Its translation is CASSPSPGTGGYEQYF.

The J gene is TRBJ2-3, the V gene TRBV7-8; no firm D call. Germline CDR1 is SGHVS and CDR2 is FQNEAQ. This CDR3 region has 17 residues. V was cut by 1 base and J by 2 bases, with 16 bases left in between. The CDR3 coding sequence is TGTGCCAGCAGCTTAGTCCGTCAGAGTCAGTACACAGATACGCAGTATTTT. This sequence encodes CASSLVRQSQYTDTQYF.

CDR3 in DNA: TGTGCCAGCAGGGGGGTTAACACTGAAGCTTTCTTT. Encoded protein: CASRGVNTEAFF. The chain employs TRBV6-1 and TRBJ1-1; weak D call: TRBD1 (5 bases). The CDR3 has 12 residues. V lost 6 bases and J lost 2, with 7 bases in between. Germline V CDR1 and CDR2: MNHNS, SASEGT.

The chain has TRBV27 and TRBJ2-5; possible D gene TRBD2, 5 bases. CDR1 is MNHEY and CDR2 is SMNVEV in the germline V gene (reference sequence). CDR3 length equals 14 residues. The germline V and J ends were trimmed by 9 bases and 2 bases, with 16 bases remaining between them. DNA of the CDR3: TGTGCCAGTTTGATTGAGGGTGGGCAAGAGACCCAGTACTTC. It encodes CASLIEGGQETQYF.

V is TRBV28 and J is TRBJ2-2, with TRBD1 matching over 11 bases. The germline CDR1 and CDR2 sequences are MDHEN and SYDVKM. The CDR3 consists of 17 residues. With V trimmed by 6 bases and J by 7 bases, 13 bases remained unmatched. The CDR3 sequence: CASSLAGDRGKGGELFF. CDR3 DNA sequence: TGTGCCAGCAGCCTAGCCGGGGACAGGGGGAAGGGCGGGGAGCTGTTTTTT.

Comment on this clone: At the DNA level, this CDR3 is encoded by other sequences in the same sample as well. The V and J genes are TRBV27 and TRBJ2-7; the D is unclear. The CDR3 extends over 14 amino acids. Germline CDR1 is MNHEY and CDR2 is SMNVEV (reference sequence). V lost 2 bases to trimming and J lost 3 bases, with 11 bases between them. The CDR3 loop is CASSLIGPSYEQYF. The CDR3 DNA is TGTGCCAGCAGTTTAATAGGACCGAGCTACGAGCAGTACTTC.

The chain uses TRBV15 and TRBJ1-5, with TRBD1 matching over 7 bases. Unmatched junction bases numbered 12, after V lost 5 bases and J lost 8 bases. Germline V gives CDR1 LNHNV, CDR2 YYDKDF (reference sequence). The CDR3 has 15 residues. CDR3 DNA: TGTGCCACCAGCGGGAGACAGGGAGGATCGGAGCCCCAGCATTTT. Translating gives CATSGRQGGSEPQHF.

V gene TRBV2 combines with J gene TRBJ2-7; TRBD1 is a possible D gene (6 bases). Trimming removed 10 bases from V and 0 bases from J, with 19 bases in between. This CDR3 contains 15 residues. Germline V gives CDR1 SNHLY, CDR2 FYNNEI. The chain's CDR3 is CATRKGWTASYEQYF. In DNA form, the CDR3 reads TGTGCCACCCGAAAGGGGTGGACAGCCTCCTACGAGCAGTACTTC.

The chain combines TRBV7-9 with TRBJ1-6, with a weak D call TRBD1 (5 bases). V dropped 5 bases and J dropped 7 bases, with 9 bases sitting between them. CDR3 length: 13 amino acids. CDR1 is SEHNR and CDR2 is FQNEAQ in the germline V gene (reference sequence). The CDR3 DNA reads as TGTGCCAGCAGCCCCCCAGGGAATTCACCCCTCCACTTT. Its protein product is CASSPPGNSPLHF.

The chain joins TRBV6-1 to TRBJ1-2; 8 bases fit TRBD1. The CDR3 totals 14 residues. CDR1 and CDR2 from the germline V gene are MNHNS and SASEGT. The ends lost 6 bases at V and 6 bases at J; junction bases unmatched: 9. CDR3 loop: CASRGTGSLDGYTF. CDR3 nucleotide sequence: TGTGCCAGCAGAGGGACAGGATCCCTCGATGGCTACACCTTC.

The chain couples TRBV7-9 to TRBJ2-3; TRBD2 agrees at 8 bases. Germline V gene data show CDR1 as SEHNR and CDR2 as FQNEAQ (reference sequence). With 1 base clipped from V and 5 bases from J, the junction kept 8 bases outside the gene matches. CDR3 length: 16 amino acids. The CDR3 region has the DNA TGTGCCAGCAGCTTAGGTCGGGAGGGCCCGGGAGATACGCAGTATTTT. It encodes CASSLGREGPGDTQYF.

The chain uses TRBV13 and TRBJ2-7, with D uncertain. Germline V gene lookup returns CDR1 PRHDT and CDR2 FYEKMQ (reference sequence). Trimming cost V 1 base and J 2 bases, with 6 bases left between them. The CDR3 is 13 residues long. CDR3 coding DNA: TGTGCCAGCAGCTTAGACAAAGCCTACGAGCAGTACTTC. Its protein is CASSLDKAYEQYF. The variable domain in full, with the rest retrieved from reference TRBV13 and TRBJ2-7, is AAGVIQSPRHLIKEKRETATLKCYPIPRHDTVYWYQQGPGQDPQFLISFYEKMQSDKGSIPDRFSAQQFSDYHSELNMSSLELGDSALYFCASSLDKAYEQYFGPGTRLTVT.

The table lists this clone with a count of one. This chain links TRBV9 with TRBJ2-5, with D maybe TRBD2 (5 bases). V lost 4 bases and J 5 bases, leaving 12 bases between the germline ends. There are 13 residues in the CDR3. CDR1 is SGDLS, CDR2 YYNGEE, per germline. The CDR3 loop reads CASSPSWEETQYF. The CDR3, as DNA: TGTGCCAGCAGCCCTAGCTGGGAGGAGACCCAGTACTTC. Full variable domain (outside the CDR3, taken from reference TRBV9 and TRBJ2-5): DSGVTQTPKHLITATGQRVTLRCSPRSGDLSVYWYQQSLDQGLQFLIQYYNGEERAKGNILERFSAQQFPDLHSELNLSSLELGDSALYFCASSPSWEETQYFGPGTRLLVL.

The rearrangement uses TRBV2 and TRBJ2-7; D is uncertain. The germline V gene encodes CDR1 SNHLY and CDR2 FYNNEI. The CDR3 has 16 residues. Trimming took 4 bases from V and 0 from J, leaving 16 bases between them. The CDR3 DNA reads TGTGCCAGCAGTGTGCGGACCCAAATCCCCTCCTACGAGCAGTACTTC. Translated: CASSVRTQIPSYEQYF. The variable domain in full, with the rest retrieved from reference TRBV2 and TRBJ2-7, is EPEVTQTPSHQVTQMGQEVILRCVPISNHLYFYWYRQILGQKVEFLVSFYNNEISEKSEIFDDQFSVERPDGSNFTLKIRSTKLEDSAMYFCASSVRTQIPSYEQYFGPGTRLTVT.